This paragraph covers one TCR beta chain sequence. The antigen is undetermined. Documented treatment: oral pan-JAK inhibitor, 5-10 mg twice daily. The investigators collected lesional scalp punch biopsies and peripheral blood from alopecia areata patients. This sample is part of a study of CD8+ T cells in alopecia areata. Study results and limitations: Clonality in the scalp and expanded CD8+ clones ranked among the top 100 were significantly decreased by tofacitinib. Numerous clones, expanded in lesions, remained in scalp and blood during tofacitinib.

Reverse transcribed after extraction, RNA yielded cDNA as the sequencing template. Method: immunoSEQ multiplex PCR; TCRdb's copy keeps in-frame clones and lacks some. The repertoire holds some 170,000 clones, with roughly 50% as singletons. Germline CDR1 is SNHLY and CDR2 is FYNNEI. CDR3 length equals 16 residues. J was trimmed by 2 bases and V by 8 bases; bases with no gene match: 9. The chain couples TRBV2 to TRBJ2-3; TRBD2 matches 11 bases. This sequence was found in a human donor with alopecia areata. Sequenced material: CD4+ T cells sorted from blood, taken at approximately week 56, from a patient treated with tofacitinib. The CDR3 loop reads CASGVLAGANTDTQYF. DNA of the CDR3: TGTGCCAGCGGGGTACTAGCGGGGGCCAACACAGATACGCAGTATTTT.